What follows are 31 T cell receptor beta chains derived from one specimen sequenced in a study of vaccination and CD4 T cells after COVID-19 (dated by TCRdb to between 2021 and 2023). What the treatment or condition label conveys for this sample: approximately 9-day PBMC culture with coronavirus spike peptide pools or control peptides (ViraFEST assay). For these TCRs, the target antigens are not known. The library was generated by PCR. The sequencer listed for this sample is Illumina iSeq 100. At the Johns Hopkins FTIC core, DNA from the cultured CD4+ T cells underwent TCR sequencing with the Oncomine TCR Beta short-read assay. Using fastp trimming at Q25 and MiXCR clonotype assembly, TCRdb reanalyzed the public sequencing data and kept in-frame beta chains. Each CDR3 protein gets just one entry, which takes the most common genes and DNA from the rows behind it. This sample holds 15,000 to 25,000 distinct CDR3 sequences; about 38% were observed only once. The ten largest clones take up roughly 15% of the sample.

The sample consisted of cultured CD4+ T cells from blood. The receptors were gathered from a human donor with COVID-19.

The V gene is TRBV12-3 or TRBV12-4, the J gene TRBJ1-1; D is uncertain. This CDR3 comprises 14 residues. V was pared by 0 bases and J by 0 bases, with 5 bases between. CDR3 DNA: TGTGCCAGCAGTTTAGCCGGTATGAACACTGAAGCTTTCTTT. This translates into CASSLAGMNTEAFF.

A few counts support this clonotype. This chain uses TRBV6-5 with TRBJ2-7, with no clear D. The CDR3 spans 15 residues. Germline assignment: CDR1 MNHEY and CDR2 SVGAGI. V gave up 0 bases and J gave up 2 bases, with 11 bases separating them. The CDR3 protein is CASSYSEVGTYEQYF. The CDR3 DNA follows: TGTGCCAGCAGTTACTCAGAAGTGGGCACCTACGAGCAGTACTTC.

The chain is built from TRBV28 and TRBJ1-2, with 7 bases fitting TRBD1. In germline, CDR1 is MDHEN, CDR2 SYDVKM. V shed 6 bases, J shed 4 bases, and the junction held 5 bases outside the gene matches. The CDR3 loop spans 13 amino acids. The CDR3 DNA is TGTGCCAGCAGACCTGGGACAGCCTATGGCTACACCTTC. The encoded protein is CASRPGTAYGYTF.

This clonotype was seen a handful of times. The chain couples TRBV20-1 to TRBJ1-1; 7 nucleotides align to TRBD1. Germline V gene data show CDR1 as DFQATT and CDR2 as SNEGSKA (reference sequence). The CDR3 has 17 residues. V dropped 1 base and J dropped 3; count of bases not matched to a gene: 14. The CDR3 DNA follows: TGCAGTGCTAGAGCTGACATTAGACAGGGATGGGACACTGAAGCTTTCTTT. Amino acid sequence: CSARADIRQGWDTEAFF.

The chain carries TRBV19 and TRBJ2-4; either TRBD1 or TRBD2 may supply D (5 bases each). The V end was cut by 2 bases, the J end by 0 bases, with 14 bases between. This CDR3 contains 17 residues. The V gene's germline CDR1 is LNHDA and CDR2 SQIVND (reference sequence). The CDR3 is CASSIRDRDLAKNIQYF. The CDR3 nucleotides read TGTGCCAGTAGTATAAGGGACCGGGACCTAGCCAAAAACATTCAGTACTTC. Full variable domain (remainder filled in from reference TRBV19 and TRBJ2-4): DGGITQSPKYLFRKEGQNVTLSCEQNLNHDAMYWYRQDPGQGLRLIYYSQIVNDFQKGDIAEGYSVSREKKESFPLTVTSAQKNPTAFYLCASSIRDRDLAKNIQYFGAGTRLSVL.

V and J are TRBV7-8 and TRBJ2-5, with 11 bases matching TRBD2. The CDR3 covers 15 residues. J was trimmed by 5 bases and V by 7 bases; bases with no gene match: 9. Germline V CDR1 and CDR2: SGHVS, FQNEAQ. CDR3 loop: CASKMGLAETETQYF. CDR3 bases: TGTGCCAGCAAGATGGGACTAGCGGAGACTGAGACCCAGTACTTC. The complete variable domain, with remaining parts taken from reference TRBV7-8 and TRBJ2-5, reads GAGVSQSPRYKVAKRGQDVALRCDPISGHVSLFWYQQALGQGPEFLTYFQNEAQLDKSGLPSDRFFAERPEGSVSTLKIQRTQQEDSAVYLCASKMGLAETETQYFGPGTRLLVL.

This clonotype came up a few times. This sequence joins TRBV24-1 and TRBJ1-2, with a weak D call TRBD1 (6 bases). This CDR3 is built from 11 residues. Trimming pared 9 bases from V and 8 bases from J, leaving 12 bases between. Germline V CDR1 and CDR2: KGHDR, SFDVKD. The CDR3 nucleotides read TGTGCCACCTCGACAGGCTGGGGCTACACCTTC. This translates into CATSTGWGYTF.

This clonotype has just a few counts. CDR3 residues: CASSWRQVDSNQPQHF. DNA of the CDR3: TGTGCCAGCAGTTGGAGACAGGTGGATAGCAATCAGCCCCAGCATTTT. The rearrangement joins TRBV12-3 or TRBV12-4 to TRBJ1-5, with a weak D call TRBD1 (6 bases). The CDR3 is 16 residues long. Trimming stripped 4 bases from V and 0 bases from J, with 13 bases between.

This clonotype was seen only a few times. The J gene is TRBJ2-1, the V gene TRBV11-3, with D unresolved. Trimming stripped 5 bases from V and 5 bases from J, with 10 bases between. Germline values: CDR1 SGHNT, CDR2 YENEEA. CDR3 size: 13 residues. The CDR3 bases are TGTGCCAGCAGCCCGGGCACTGACAATGAGCAGTTCTTC. This encodes CASSPGTDNEQFF.

A few counts support this clonotype. V usage is TRBV5-4 and J usage is TRBJ2-2; D unresolved. The ends were cut back, 5 bases at V and 3 bases at J, with 8 bases in the middle. Germline V gene sequence: CDR1 SGHNT, CDR2 YYREEE (reference sequence). The CDR3 sequence is 13 residues long. The CDR3 here is CASRLKDTGELFF. The DNA for the CDR3 is TGTGCCAGCAGATTGAAAGACACCGGGGAGCTGTTTTTT.

This clonotype has only a few counts. The rearrangement joins TRBV6-5 to TRBJ2-1; TRBD1 is a possible D gene (5 bases). The germline V and J ends were trimmed by 2 bases and 6 bases, with 14 bases remaining between them. Germline CDR1 MNHEY, CDR2 SVGAGI. The CDR3 has 15 amino acids. CDR3 in DNA: TGTGCCAGCAGTTACCACATCGGCAGGGTCAATGAGCAGTTCTTC. Its translation: CASSYHIGRVNEQFF.

J is TRBJ1-2 and V is TRBV19; TRBD1 is a possible D gene (5 bases). This CDR3 has 15 residues. Trimming removed 9 bases from V and 5 bases from J, with 22 bases in between. Germline loops: CDR1 LNHDA, CDR2 SQIVND (reference sequence). CDR3 region: CASHIEGEGYYGYTF. The DNA for the CDR3 is TGTGCCAGCCATATAGAAGGGGAGGGCTATTATGGCTACACCTTC.

The V gene is TRBV7-9, the J gene TRBJ1-3; D gene unclear. CDR1 SEHNR and CDR2 FQNEAQ come from the germline V gene (reference sequence). The CDR3 runs 13 residues. V was trimmed by 4 bases and J by 1 base, leaving 5 bases between them. The CDR3 reads CASSSGSGNTIYF. CDR3 nucleotide sequence: TGTGCCAGCAGCTCGGGATCTGGAAACACCATATATTTT.

The chain links TRBV4-1 to TRBJ1-2; a weak D match, TRBD1 (6 bases). The CDR3 covers 15 residues. Trimming removed 2 bases from V and 2 bases from J, with 12 bases in between. The germline V gene has CDR1 MGHRA and CDR2 YSYEKL. The CDR3 here is CASSQPVGANYGYTF. CDR3 in DNA: TGCGCCAGCAGCCAACCTGTGGGGGCAAACTATGGCTACACCTTC.

The rearrangement links TRBV28 to TRBJ2-2; D gene unclear. V was pared by 8 bases and J by 4 bases, with 11 bases between. CDR1 is MDHEN and CDR2 is SYDVKM in the germline V gene. The CDR3 spans 13 residues. For the CDR3, the DNA is TGTGCCAGCGGGCACGGTGTCACCGGGGAGCTGTTTTTT. It codes for CASGHGVTGELFF.

This chain connects TRBV6-1 to TRBJ2-7; 11 bases match TRBD2. J was trimmed by 8 bases and V by 2 bases; bases with no gene match: 8. This CDR3 comprises 15 residues. Germline CDR1 is MNHNS and CDR2 is SASEGT. CDR3: CASSELTSGGGKQYF. The CDR3 DNA is TGTGCCAGCAGTGAACTTACTAGCGGGGGCGGAAAGCAGTACTTC.

Only a few counts were recorded for this clonotype. CDR3: CASRWDGNYGYTF. The CDR3 DNA is TGTGCCAGCAGATGGGACGGCAACTATGGCTACACCTTC. This sequence joins TRBV6-1 and TRBJ1-2; D perhaps matches TRBD1 (5 bases). The CDR3 covers 13 residues. The germline gives CDR1 MNHNS, CDR2 SASEGT. Trimming took 6 bases from V and 2 from J, leaving 10 bases between them.

This clonotype was detected only a few times. CDR3 nucleotide sequence: TGTGCCAGCAGTTCCGCACACGGGCAGTACTTC. Translation gives CASSSAHGQYF. The J gene is TRBJ2-7, the V gene TRBV6-5, with no clear D. CDR1 is MNHEY, CDR2 SVGAGI, per germline. Trimming stripped 4 bases from V and 9 bases from J, with 10 bases between. The CDR3 sequence is 11 residues long.

This clonotype was detected once. The genes are TRBV20-1 and TRBJ2-1; unclear D gene. V was cut by 1 base and J by 7 bases, with 23 bases left in between. This CDR3 has 17 residues. CDR1 is DFQATT, CDR2 SNEGSKA, per germline (reference sequence). CDR3 DNA sequence: TGCAGTGCTAGAGGGCCCCCGAGCCTAAGGGCGGCGAATGAGCAGTTCTTC. It translates to CSARGPPSLRAANEQFF.

This chain uses TRBV30 with TRBJ2-7; D is tentatively TRBD1 or TRBD2 (8 bases each). The germline gives CDR1 GTSNPN, CDR2 SVGIG (reference sequence). This CDR3 region has 21 residues. V lost 2 bases to trimming and J lost 2 bases, with 34 bases between them. The DNA of the CDR3 is TGTGCCTGGAGTCGGGGGGGTAAGACAGGGGAAGGTACTTTAATCCCCTACGAGCAGTACTTC. Its translation is CAWSRGGKTGEGTLIPYEQYF.

The J gene is TRBJ1-4, the V gene TRBV11-3; D is possibly TRBD1 (6 bases). This CDR3 has 16 residues. Germline V lookup: CDR1 SGHNT, CDR2 YENEEA. V gave up 1 base and J gave up 8 bases, with 17 bases separating them. The CDR3 coding sequence is TGTGCCAGCAGCTTAGTTGCAACAGGGTTTCGGGAAAAACTGTTTTTT. Protein sequence: CASSLVATGFREKLFF.

This sequence joins TRBV5-8 and TRBJ2-2; the match to TRBD1 covers 10 bases. CDR3 length: 13 amino acids. The germline gives CDR1 SGHTS, CDR2 YDEGEE. CDR3 DNA sequence: TGTTTCTCCGGGACAGGGGTCGGCGGGGAGCTGTTTTTT. Amino acids: CFSGTGVGGELFF.

The chain has TRBV7-4 and TRBJ2-3; 7 bases are shared with TRBD1. V lost 5 bases, J lost 3 bases, and 5 bases stayed unmatched. The CDR3 length is 14 residues. Germline assignment: CDR1 SGHVT and CDR2 SQSDAQ. This CDR3 is CASSPGTATDTQYF. CDR3 nucleotide sequence: TGTGCCAGCAGCCCTGGGACAGCTACAGATACGCAGTATTTT.

This clonotype was found a few times. This sequence joins TRBV24-1 and TRBJ1-4, with TRBD1 as a possible D gene (6 bases). The length of the CDR3 is 14 residues. CDR1 is KGHDR, CDR2 SFDVKD, per germline. Trimming cost V 4 bases and J 8 bases, with 13 bases left between them. CDR3 residues: CATSDPTGGEKLFF. As DNA, the CDR3 is TGTGCCACCAGTGACCCGACAGGAGGGGAAAAACTGTTTTTT.

This clonotype has only a few counts. The V gene is TRBV6-5, the J gene TRBJ2-3, with D maybe TRBD2 (6 bases). V was pared by 0 bases and J by 5 bases, with 15 bases between. CDR1 and CDR2 from the germline V gene are MNHEY and SVGAGI. The CDR3 length is 16 residues. The CDR3 DNA reads TGTGCCAGCAGTTACTCACTCGGGGGTTTGGAAGATACGCAGTATTTT. It translates to CASSYSLGGLEDTQYF.

This clonotype has more than one count but fewer than ten. The chain carries TRBV11-1 and TRBJ1-5; no clear D. The CDR3 consists of 15 residues. Germline V CDR1 and CDR2: SGHAT, FQDESV (reference sequence). The V and J ends lost 5 bases and 1 base respectively, with 12 bases between them. The CDR3 nucleotides are TGTGCCAGCAGCGCCCAAGGACCGAGCAATCAGCCCCAGCATTTT. It specifies CASSAQGPSNQPQHF.

This clonotype was observed a single time. The gene calls are TRBV9 and TRBJ1-3; D is unclear. V lost 0 bases to trimming and J lost 0 bases, with 10 bases between them. Looked up from germline, CDR1 is SGDLS and CDR2 is YYNGEE. The CDR3 runs 16 residues. CDR3 coding DNA: TGTGCCAGCAGCGTAGCAGCGCGAAGCTCTGGAAACACCATATATTTT. Translated: CASSVAARSSGNTIYF.

The rearrangement uses TRBV6-4 and TRBJ2-2; 9 bases align to TRBD1. Germline CDR1 and CDR2: MRHNA and SNTAGT. The CDR3 is 16 amino acids. V was clipped by 4 bases and J by 2 bases; unmatched bases: 5. CDR3 sequence (DNA): TGTGCCAGCAGTGGGGGACAGGGATACAACACCGGGGAGCTGTTTTTT. This gives the protein CASSGGQGYNTGELFF.

CDR3 coding DNA: TGTGCCAGTAGCCCCGGGGGGAACACAGATACGCAGTATTTT. It is translated as CASSPGGNTDTQYF. The chain joins TRBV19 to TRBJ2-3; 7 bases map to TRBD2. The junction had 5 bases not matched to a gene; V was cut back by 6 bases and J by 2 bases. Germline CDR1 LNHDA, CDR2 SQIVND (reference sequence). This CDR3 is built from 14 residues.

This clonotype was observed a handful of times. This rearrangement joins TRBV5-1 to TRBJ2-3, with 11 bases that match TRBD2. The CDR3 covers 16 residues. The germline V gene has CDR1 SGHRS and CDR2 YFSETQ. J was trimmed by 4 bases and V by 2 bases; bases with no gene match: 6. CDR3 nucleotides: TGCGCCAGCAGCTTTTTAGCGGGGGGGCTCTCAGATACGCAGTATTTT. This gives the protein CASSFLAGGLSDTQYF. Full variable domain (outside the CDR3, taken from reference TRBV5-1 and TRBJ2-3): KAGVTQTPRYLIKTRGQQVTLSCSPISGHRSVSWYQQTPGQGLQFLFEYFSETQRNKGNFPGRFSGRQFSNSRSEMNVSTLELGDSALYLCASSFLAGGLSDTQYFGPGTRLTVL.

The chain combines TRBV19 with TRBJ2-7, with a weak D call TRBD2 (7 bases). V lost 1 base and J lost 6, with 13 bases in between. The CDR3 spans 14 residues. Germline V gene data show CDR1 as LNHDA and CDR2 as SQIVND (reference sequence). The CDR3 reads CASSIVGGPGEQYF. The CDR3 DNA reads TGTGCCAGTAGTATAGTCGGGGGGCCAGGCGAGCAGTACTTC.